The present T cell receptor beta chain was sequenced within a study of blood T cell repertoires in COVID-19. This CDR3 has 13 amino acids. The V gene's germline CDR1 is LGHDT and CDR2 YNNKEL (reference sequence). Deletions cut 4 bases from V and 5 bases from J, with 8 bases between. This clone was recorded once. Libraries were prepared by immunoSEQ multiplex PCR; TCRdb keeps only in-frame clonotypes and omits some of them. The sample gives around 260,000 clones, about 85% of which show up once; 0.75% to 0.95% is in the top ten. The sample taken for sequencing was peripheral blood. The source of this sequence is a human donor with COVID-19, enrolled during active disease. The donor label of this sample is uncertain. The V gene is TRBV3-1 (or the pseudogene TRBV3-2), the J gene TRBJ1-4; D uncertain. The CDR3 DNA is TGTGCCAGCAGCCCGTGGCTGAATGAAAAACTGTTTTTT. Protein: CASSPWLNEKLFF.